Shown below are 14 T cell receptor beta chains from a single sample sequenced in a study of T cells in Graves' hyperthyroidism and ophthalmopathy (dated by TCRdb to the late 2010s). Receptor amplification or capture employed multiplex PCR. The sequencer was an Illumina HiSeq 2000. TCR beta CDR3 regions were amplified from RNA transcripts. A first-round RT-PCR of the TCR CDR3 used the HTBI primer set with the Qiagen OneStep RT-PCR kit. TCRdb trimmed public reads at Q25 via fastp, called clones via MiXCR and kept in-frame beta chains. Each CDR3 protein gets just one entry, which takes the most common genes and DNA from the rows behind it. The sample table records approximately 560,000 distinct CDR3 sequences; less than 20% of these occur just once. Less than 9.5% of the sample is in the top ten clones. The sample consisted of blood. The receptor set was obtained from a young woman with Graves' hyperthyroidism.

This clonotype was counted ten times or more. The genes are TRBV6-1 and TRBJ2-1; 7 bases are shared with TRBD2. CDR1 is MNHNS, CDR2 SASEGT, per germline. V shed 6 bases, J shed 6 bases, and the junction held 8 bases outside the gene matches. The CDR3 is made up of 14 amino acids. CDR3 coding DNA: TGTGCCAGCAGACTCAGCGGGAATCGCAATGAGCAGTTCTTC. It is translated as CASRLSGNRNEQFF.

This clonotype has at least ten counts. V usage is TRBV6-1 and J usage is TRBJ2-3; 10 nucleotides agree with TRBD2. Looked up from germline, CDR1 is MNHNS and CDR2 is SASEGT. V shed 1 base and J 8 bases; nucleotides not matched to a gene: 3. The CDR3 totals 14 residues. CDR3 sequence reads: CASSEVLAGATQYF. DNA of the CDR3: TGTGCCAGCAGTGAAGTGCTAGCGGGAGCTACGCAGTATTTT.

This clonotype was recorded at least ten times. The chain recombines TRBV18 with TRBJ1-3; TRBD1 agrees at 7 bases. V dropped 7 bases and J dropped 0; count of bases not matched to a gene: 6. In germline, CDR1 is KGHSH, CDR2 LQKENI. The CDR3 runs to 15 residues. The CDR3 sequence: CASCAQGNSGNTIYF. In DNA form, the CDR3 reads TGTGCCAGCTGCGCACAGGGGAACTCTGGAAACACCATATATTTT.

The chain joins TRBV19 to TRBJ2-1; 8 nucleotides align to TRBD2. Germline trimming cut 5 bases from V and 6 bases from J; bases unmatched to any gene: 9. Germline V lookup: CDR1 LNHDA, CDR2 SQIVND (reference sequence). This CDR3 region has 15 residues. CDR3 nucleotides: TGTGCCAGTAGTCCCGGGACTAGTAATATCAATGAGCAGTTCTTC. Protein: CASSPGTSNINEQFF.

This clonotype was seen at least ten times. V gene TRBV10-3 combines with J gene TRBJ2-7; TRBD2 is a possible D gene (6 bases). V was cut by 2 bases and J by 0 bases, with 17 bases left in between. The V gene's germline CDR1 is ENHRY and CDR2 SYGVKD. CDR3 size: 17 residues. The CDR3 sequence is CAISEGRGTSSSYEQYF. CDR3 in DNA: TGTGCCATCAGTGAGGGGCGGGGTACTTCGAGCTCCTACGAGCAGTACTTC.

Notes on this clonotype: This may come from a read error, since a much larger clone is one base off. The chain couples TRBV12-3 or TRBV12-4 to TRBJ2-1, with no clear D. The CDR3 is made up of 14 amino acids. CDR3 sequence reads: CASSLSVQYNELFF. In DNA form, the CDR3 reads TGTGCCAGCAGTTTATCGGTACAGTACAATGAGCTGTTCTTC.

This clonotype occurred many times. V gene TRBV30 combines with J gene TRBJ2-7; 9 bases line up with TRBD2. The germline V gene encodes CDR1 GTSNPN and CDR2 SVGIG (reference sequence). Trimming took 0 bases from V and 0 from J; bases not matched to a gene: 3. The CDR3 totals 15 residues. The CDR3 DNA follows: TGTGCCTGGAGTGTGGGGACTAGCCTCTCCTACGAGCAGTACTTC. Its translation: CAWSVGTSLSYEQYF. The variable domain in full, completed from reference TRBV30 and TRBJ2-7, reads SQTIHQWPATLVQPVGSPLSLECTVEGTSNPNLYWYRQAAGRGLQLLFYSVGIGQISSEVPQNLSASRPQDRQFILSSKKLLLSDSGFYLCAWSVGTSLSYEQYFGPGTRLTVT.

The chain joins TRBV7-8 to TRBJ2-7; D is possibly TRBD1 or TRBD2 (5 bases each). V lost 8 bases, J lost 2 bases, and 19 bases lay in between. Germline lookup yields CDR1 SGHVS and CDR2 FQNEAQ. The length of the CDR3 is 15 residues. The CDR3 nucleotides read TGTGCCAGCGGAGCACAGGAACGGGGACCCTACGAGCAGTACTTC. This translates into CASGAQERGPYEQYF.

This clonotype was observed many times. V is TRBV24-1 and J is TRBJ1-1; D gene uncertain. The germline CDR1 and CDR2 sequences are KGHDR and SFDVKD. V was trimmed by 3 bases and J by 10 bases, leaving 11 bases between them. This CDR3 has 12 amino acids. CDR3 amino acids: CATSDPDEGAFF. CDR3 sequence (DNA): TGTGCCACCAGTGATCCGGACGAGGGAGCTTTCTTT.

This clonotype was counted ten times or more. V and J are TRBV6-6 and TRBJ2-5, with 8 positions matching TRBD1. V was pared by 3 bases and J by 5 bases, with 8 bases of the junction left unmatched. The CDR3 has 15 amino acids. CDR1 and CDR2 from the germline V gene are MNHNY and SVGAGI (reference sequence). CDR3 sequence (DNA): TGTGCCAGCAGTTATTCGACAGGGGCTATGGAGACCCAGTACTTC. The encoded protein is CASSYSTGAMETQYF.

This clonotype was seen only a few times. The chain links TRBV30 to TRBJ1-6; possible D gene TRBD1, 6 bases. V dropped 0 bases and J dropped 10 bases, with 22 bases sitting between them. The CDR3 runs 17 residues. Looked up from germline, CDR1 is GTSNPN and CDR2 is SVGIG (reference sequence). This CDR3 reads CAWSVRRGAPLESPLHF. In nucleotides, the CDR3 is TGTGCCTGGAGTGTAAGGAGGGGGGCGCCTTTGGAATCACCCCTCCACTTT.

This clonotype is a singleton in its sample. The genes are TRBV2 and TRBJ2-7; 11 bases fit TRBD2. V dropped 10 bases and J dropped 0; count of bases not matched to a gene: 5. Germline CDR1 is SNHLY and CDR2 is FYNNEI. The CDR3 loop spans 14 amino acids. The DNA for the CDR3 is TGTGCCACCCTACTAGCGGGAGTCTCCTACGAGCAGTACTTC. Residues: CATLLAGVSYEQYF.

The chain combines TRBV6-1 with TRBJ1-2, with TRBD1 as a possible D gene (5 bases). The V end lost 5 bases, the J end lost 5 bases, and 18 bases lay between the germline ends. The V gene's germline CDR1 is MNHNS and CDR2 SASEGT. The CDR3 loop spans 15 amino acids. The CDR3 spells CASSSDSRGGYGYTF. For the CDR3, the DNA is TGTGCCAGCAGTTCCGACTCAAGGGGAGGGTATGGCTACACCTTC.

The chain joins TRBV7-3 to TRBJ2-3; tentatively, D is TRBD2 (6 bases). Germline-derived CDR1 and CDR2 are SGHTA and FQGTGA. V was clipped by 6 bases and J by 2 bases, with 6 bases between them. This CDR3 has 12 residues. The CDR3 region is CASRGLTDTQYF. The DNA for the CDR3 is TGTGCCAGCAGGGGACTCACAGATACGCAGTATTTT.